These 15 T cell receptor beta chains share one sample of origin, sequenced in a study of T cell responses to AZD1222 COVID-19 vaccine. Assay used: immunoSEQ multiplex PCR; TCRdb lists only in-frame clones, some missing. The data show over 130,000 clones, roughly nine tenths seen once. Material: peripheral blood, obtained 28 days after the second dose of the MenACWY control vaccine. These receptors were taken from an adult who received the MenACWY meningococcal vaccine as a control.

In nucleotides, the CDR3 is TGTGCCAGCACCCCTACACAGGGTGGCGATACGCAGTATTTT. Translating it yields CASTPTQGGDTQYF. The chain uses TRBV6-5 and TRBJ2-3, with D perhaps TRBD1 (6 bases). Per germline, CDR1 MNHEY and CDR2 SVGAGI. The CDR3 consists of 14 residues. Trimming removed 7 bases at V and 6 bases at J, with 17 bases between.

The chain's CDR3 is CASSGTGGPGTQYF. In DNA, the CDR3 is TGTGCCAGTAGTGGGACAGGGGGCCCTGGGACCCAGTACTTC. This chain joins TRBV19 and TRBJ2-5; 12 positions agree with TRBD1. Germline trimming cut 5 bases from V and 7 bases from J; bases unmatched to any gene: 5. Germline loops: CDR1 LNHDA, CDR2 SQIVND (reference sequence). This CDR3 contains 14 residues. Looking up the rest from reference TRBV19 and TRBJ2-5 gives the full variable domain: DGGITQSPKYLFRKEGQNVTLSCEQNLNHDAMYWYRQDPGQGLRLIYYSQIVNDFQKGDIAEGYSVSREKKESFPLTVTSAQKNPTAFYLCASSGTGGPGTQYFGPGTRLLVL.

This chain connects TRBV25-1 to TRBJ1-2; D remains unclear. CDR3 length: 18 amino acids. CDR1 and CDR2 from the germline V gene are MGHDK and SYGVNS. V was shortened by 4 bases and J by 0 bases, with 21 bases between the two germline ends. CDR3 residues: CASSGTEERPYTNYGYTF. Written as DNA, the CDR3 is TGTGCCAGCAGTGGGACGGAGGAACGTCCGTACACTAACTATGGCTACACCTTC.

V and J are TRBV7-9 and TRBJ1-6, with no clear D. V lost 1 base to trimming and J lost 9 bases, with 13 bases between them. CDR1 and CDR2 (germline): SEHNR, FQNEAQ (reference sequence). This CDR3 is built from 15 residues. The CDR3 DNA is TGTGCCAGCAGCTTAGGCCCGGGTTGGGGTTCACCCCTCCACTTT. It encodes CASSLGPGWGSPLHF.

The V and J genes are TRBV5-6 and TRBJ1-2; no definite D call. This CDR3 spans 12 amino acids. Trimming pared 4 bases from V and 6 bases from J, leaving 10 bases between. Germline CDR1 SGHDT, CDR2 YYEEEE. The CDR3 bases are TGTGCCAGCAGCCTATATAAAGATGGCTACACCTTC. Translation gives CASSLYKDGYTF.

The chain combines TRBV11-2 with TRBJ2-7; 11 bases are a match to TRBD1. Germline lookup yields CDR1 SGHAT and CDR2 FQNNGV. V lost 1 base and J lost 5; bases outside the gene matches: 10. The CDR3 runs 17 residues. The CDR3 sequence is CASSLAPWGTGGDEQYF. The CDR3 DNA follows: TGTGCCAGCAGCTTAGCCCCCTGGGGGACAGGGGGGGACGAGCAGTACTTC.

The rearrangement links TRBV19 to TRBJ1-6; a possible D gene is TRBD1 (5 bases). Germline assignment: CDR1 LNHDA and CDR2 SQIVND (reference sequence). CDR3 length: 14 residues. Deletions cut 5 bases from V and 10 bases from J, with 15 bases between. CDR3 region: CASSLGGFRSPLHF. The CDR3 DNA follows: TGTGCCAGTAGTCTTGGGGGATTCCGGTCACCCCTCCACTTT.

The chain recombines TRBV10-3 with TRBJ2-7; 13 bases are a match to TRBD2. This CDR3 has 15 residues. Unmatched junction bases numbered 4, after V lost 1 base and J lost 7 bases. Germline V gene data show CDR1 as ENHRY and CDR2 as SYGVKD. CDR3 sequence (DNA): TGTGCCATCAGTGAGTGGACTAGCGGGGGTGGGGAGCAGTACTTC. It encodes CAISEWTSGGGEQYF.

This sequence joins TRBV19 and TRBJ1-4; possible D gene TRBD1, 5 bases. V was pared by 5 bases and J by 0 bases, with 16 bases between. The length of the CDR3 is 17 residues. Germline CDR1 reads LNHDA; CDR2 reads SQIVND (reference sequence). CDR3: CASSPNHRHATNEKLFF. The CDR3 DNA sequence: TGTGCCAGTAGTCCAAACCACAGGCACGCAACTAATGAAAAACTGTTTTTT.

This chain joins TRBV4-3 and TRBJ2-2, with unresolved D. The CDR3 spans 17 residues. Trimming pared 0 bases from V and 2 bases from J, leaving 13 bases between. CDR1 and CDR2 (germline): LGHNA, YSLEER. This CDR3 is CASSQELLAVNTGELFF. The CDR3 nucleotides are TGCGCCAGCAGCCAAGAGCTGTTGGCGGTAAACACCGGGGAGCTGTTTTTT.

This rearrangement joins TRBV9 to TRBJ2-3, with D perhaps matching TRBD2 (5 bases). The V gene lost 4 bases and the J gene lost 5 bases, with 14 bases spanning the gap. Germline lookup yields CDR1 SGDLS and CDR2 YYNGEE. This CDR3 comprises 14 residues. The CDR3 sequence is CASSPAGNKDTQYF. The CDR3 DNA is TGTGCCAGCAGCCCAGCCGGGAACAAAGATACGCAGTATTTT.

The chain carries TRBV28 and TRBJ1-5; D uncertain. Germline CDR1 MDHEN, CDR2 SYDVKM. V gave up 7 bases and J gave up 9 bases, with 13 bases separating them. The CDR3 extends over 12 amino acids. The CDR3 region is CASKTGTRPQHF. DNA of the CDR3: TGTGCCAGCAAGACGGGCACGCGGCCCCAGCATTTT.

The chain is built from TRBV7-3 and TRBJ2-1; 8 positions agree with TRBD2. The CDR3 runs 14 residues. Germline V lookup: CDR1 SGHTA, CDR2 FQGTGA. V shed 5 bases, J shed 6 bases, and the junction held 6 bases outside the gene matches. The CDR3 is CASSPPGLVNEQFF. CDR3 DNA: TGTGCCAGCAGCCCCCCGGGACTAGTCAATGAGCAGTTCTTC.

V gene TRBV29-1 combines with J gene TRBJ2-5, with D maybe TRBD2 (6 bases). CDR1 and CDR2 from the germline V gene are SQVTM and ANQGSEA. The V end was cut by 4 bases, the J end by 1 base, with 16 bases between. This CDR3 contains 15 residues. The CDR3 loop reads CSVVFGTDSQETQYF. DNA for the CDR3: TGCAGCGTTGTCTTCGGGACTGACTCCCAAGAGACCCAGTACTTC. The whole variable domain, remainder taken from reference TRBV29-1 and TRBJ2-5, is SAVISQKPSRDICQRGTSLTIQCQVDSQVTMMFWYRQQPGQSLTLIATANQGSEATYESGFVIDKFPISRPNLTFSTLTVSNMSPEDSSIYLCSVVFGTDSQETQYFGPGTRLLVL.

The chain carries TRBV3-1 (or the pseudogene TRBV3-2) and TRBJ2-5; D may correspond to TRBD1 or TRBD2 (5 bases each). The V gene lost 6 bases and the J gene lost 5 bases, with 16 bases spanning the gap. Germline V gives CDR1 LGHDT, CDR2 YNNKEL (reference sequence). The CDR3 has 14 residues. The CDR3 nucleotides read TGTGCCAGCAGTGGGACCCCGTACCGGGAGACCCAGTACTTC. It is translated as CASSGTPYRETQYF.